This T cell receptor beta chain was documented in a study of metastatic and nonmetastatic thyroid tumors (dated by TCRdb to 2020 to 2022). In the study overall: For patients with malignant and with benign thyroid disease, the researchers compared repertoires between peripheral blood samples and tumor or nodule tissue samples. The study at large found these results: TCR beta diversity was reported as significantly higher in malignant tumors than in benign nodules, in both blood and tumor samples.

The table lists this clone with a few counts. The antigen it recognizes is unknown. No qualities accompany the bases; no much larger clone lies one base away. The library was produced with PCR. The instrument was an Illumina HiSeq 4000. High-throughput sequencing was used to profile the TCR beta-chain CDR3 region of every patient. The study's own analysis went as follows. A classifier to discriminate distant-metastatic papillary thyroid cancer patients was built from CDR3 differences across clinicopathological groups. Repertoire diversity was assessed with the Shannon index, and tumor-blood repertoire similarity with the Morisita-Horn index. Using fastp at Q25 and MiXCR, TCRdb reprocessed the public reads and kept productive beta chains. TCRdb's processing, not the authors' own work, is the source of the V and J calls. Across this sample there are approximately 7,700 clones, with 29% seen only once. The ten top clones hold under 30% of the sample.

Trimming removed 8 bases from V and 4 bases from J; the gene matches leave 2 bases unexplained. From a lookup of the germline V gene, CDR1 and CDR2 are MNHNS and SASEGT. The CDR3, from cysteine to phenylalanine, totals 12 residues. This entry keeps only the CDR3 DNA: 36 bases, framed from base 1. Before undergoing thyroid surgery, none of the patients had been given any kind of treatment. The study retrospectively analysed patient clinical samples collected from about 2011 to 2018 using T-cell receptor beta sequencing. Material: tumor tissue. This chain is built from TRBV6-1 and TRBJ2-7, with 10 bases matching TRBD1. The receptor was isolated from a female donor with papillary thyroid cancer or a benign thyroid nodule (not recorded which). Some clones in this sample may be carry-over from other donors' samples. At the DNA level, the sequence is TGTGCCAGCCGGGGACAGGGGTACGAGCAGTACTTC. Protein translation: CASRGQGYEQYF.